This is a list of T cell receptor beta chains from one sample in a study of blood T cell repertoires in COVID-19. TCRdb's table, derived via immunoSEQ multiplex PCR, lists solely in-frame clones and lacks some. The sample lists around 60,000 clones; over 75% were seen once. The sample consisted of peripheral blood. The receptors here all came from a man aged 50 to 59 with active COVID-19. The CDR3 runs from the conserved cysteine through the conserved F or W. A D gene is named only where the DNA matches it firmly. The listing skips clone size in some rows; elsewhere it reads once, few, many or a size class.

NA NA TRBJ1-1 TRBV6-2/TRBV6-3 TGTGCCAGCAGTTACTCGAATTCCGGGGTAACTGAAGCTTTCTTT CASSYSNSGVTEAFF
TRBD2 NA TRBJ2-5 TRBV6-2/TRBV6-3 TGTGCCAGCATCCCGGGAGGGGTTGGGGAGACCCAGTACTTC CASIPGGVGETQYF
TRBD2 NA TRBJ2-2 TRBV5-1 TGCGCCAGCAGCTTGATGGCGGGGGGGCCAGCCACCGGGGAGCTGTTTTTT CASSLMAGGPATGELFF
NA few TRBJ2-2 TRBV25-1 TGTGCCAGCAGTGAACCGGGTAACACCGGGGAGCTGTTTTTT CASSEPGNTGELFF
NA once TRBJ1-6 TRBV7-8 TGTGCCAGCAGCTTAGCGGAAATGAGGAATTCACCCCTCCACTTT CASSLAEMRNSPLHF
TRBD1 once TRBJ1-4 TRBV20-1 TGCAGTGCTAGTCCCAATATCCGAGGGGGCAGCCTTAATGAAAAACTGTTTTTT CSASPNIRGGSLNEKLFF
TRBD2 NA TRBJ2-3 TRBV5-1 TGCGCCAGCAGCCAGACTAGCAGAACCACAGATACGCAGTATTTT CASSQTSRTTDTQYF
TRBD1 NA TRBJ2-7 TRBV6-5 TGTGCCAGCAGTTCGGGACAGGGACCTTACGAGCAGTACTTC CASSSGQGPYEQYF
TRBD1 NA TRBJ2-6 TRBV6-5 TGTGCCAGCAGTTACGACAGGGTTGGGGCCAACGTCCTGACTTTC CASSYDRVGANVLTF
TRBD1 NA TRBJ1-5 TRBV19 TGTGCCAGTAGTATCGCCTGGCAGGGGGCGATTCAGCCCCAGCATTTT CASSIAWQGAIQPQHF
TRBD2 NA TRBJ2-3 TRBV3-1/TRBV3-2 TGTGCCAGCAGCCCTAGCGGGGGGGCGGGAGATACGCAGTATTTT CASSPSGGAGDTQYF
NA NA TRBJ1-1 TRBV12-3/TRBV12-4 TGTGCCAGCAGCCCGCGGGGCACTGAAGCTTTCTTT CASSPRGTEAFF
NA NA TRBJ1-5 TRBV15 TGTGCCACCAGCAGCGGCCTAGGGGCCAAGCCCTACCGGCAGCCCCAGCATTTT CATSSGLGAKPYRQPQHF
TRBD1 NA TRBJ2-7 TRBV30 TGTGCCTGGAGTGTACATAGGCCGGGACAGGGCAGTTTGGAGCAGTACTTC CAWSVHRPGQGSLEQYF
NA NA TRBJ2-3 TRBV7-9 TGTGCCAGCAGCTTAGGGCTTGCTAGCACAGATACGCAGTATTTT CASSLGLASTDTQYF
NA NA TRBJ2-5 TRBV7-2 TGTGCCAGCAGCTTATATTATCGGGAGACCCAGTACTTC CASSLYYRETQYF
TRBD2 NA TRBJ2-3 TRBV9 TGTGCCAGCAGCCCCCAGGCCGGGACTAAAACTCTAGGGAGGGCAGATACGCAGTATTTT CASSPQAGTKTLGRADTQYF
NA NA TRBJ1-2 TRBV14 TGTGCCAGCAGCCTGCTAGGGAGAGGCTACACCTTC CASSLLGRGYTF
NA NA TRBJ2-2 TRBV24-1 TGTGCCACCAGTGTTGCGACCGGGGAGCTGTTTTTT CATSVATGELFF
TRBD1 NA TRBJ2-5 TRBV13 TGTGCCAGCAGCTTTTGGACAGGGAACCAAGAGACCCAGTACTTC CASSFWTGNQETQYF
NA NA TRBJ1-6 TRBV2 TGTGCCAGCAGTGAACGGGGAAGCTCCTATAATTCACCCCTCCACTTT CASSERGSSYNSPLHF
NA NA TRBJ2-5 TRBV18 TGTGCCAGCTCACTTCGGACAGCTAGTCAAGAGACCCAGTACTTC CASSLRTASQETQYF
TRBD1 NA TRBJ1-3 TRBV19 TGTGCCAGTTCCACCGGGACAGGGTTGGCCACCATATATTTT CASSTGTGLATIYF
NA NA TRBJ1-1 TRBV20-1 TGCAGTGCTAAAGACAGGCTCGAGGCTTTCTTT CSAKDRLEAFF
TRBD2 NA TRBJ2-2 TRBV3-1/TRBV3-2 TGTGCCAGCAGCCCATCCGGACTAGCGGGGGGGTTACCGAACACCGGGGAGCTGTTTTTT CASSPSGLAGGLPNTGELFF
NA NA TRBJ1-4 TRBV19 TGTGCCAGTAGTACATCAGGGGCAGATGAAAAACTGTTTTTT CASSTSGADEKLFF
TRBD1 NA TRBJ1-2 TRBV12-3/TRBV12-4 TGTGCCAGCAGTTTTAACAGGGGGGGTGGCTACACCTTC CASSFNRGGGYTF
NA NA TRBJ2-7 TRBV10-3 TGTGCCATCGGGGAGAGGGAGGCTCTCGAGCAGTACTTC CAIGEREALEQYF
NA NA TRBJ2-7 TRBV2 TGTGCCAGCAGTGCCTCCGCCAGGGCGGACTACGAGCAGTACTTC CASSASARADYEQYF
NA NA TRBJ1-1 TRBV15 TGTGCCACCAGCAGAGAATCGGGAAGTTTGCAAGCTTTCTTT CATSRESGSLQAFF
NA NA TRBJ1-3 TRBV5-6 TGTGCCAGCAGCTTACAGATCTCTGGAAACACCATATATTTT CASSLQISGNTIYF
TRBD1 NA TRBJ1-2 TRBV7-9 TGTGCCAGCAGCGCGCGAACAGGGGGTGGCTACACCTTC CASSARTGGGYTF
NA NA TRBJ2-3 TRBV6-1 TGTGCCAGCAGTGAAAGGAGAGGGATAGGCGTCGGAGATACGCAGTATTTT CASSERRGIGVGDTQYF
NA once TRBJ1-2 TRBV4-3 TGCGCCAGCAGCCAAGAGGGCTTATATGGCTACACCTTC CASSQEGLYGYTF
NA NA TRBJ1-1 TRBV3-1/TRBV3-2 TGTGCCAGCAGCCACGACAGGCACGGGACTGAAGCTTTCTTT CASSHDRHGTEAFF
NA NA TRBJ2-1 TRBV2 TGTGCCAGCAGGAGCCGGTCGGGGGCCTACAATGAGCAGTTCTTC CASRSRSGAYNEQFF
NA NA TRBJ1-1 TRBV5-6 TGTGCCAGCAGCCCGGGTCGGTTGGCTGAAGCTTTCTTT CASSPGRLAEAFF
NA NA TRBJ1-2 TRBV4-1 TGCGCCAGCAGCCAACCCGGGACTAACTATGGCTACACCTTC CASSQPGTNYGYTF
NA NA TRBJ1-5 TRBV15 TGTGCCACCAGCAGAGCAGGGAGGGTTAGCAATCAGCCCCAGCATTTT CATSRAGRVSNQPQHF
NA NA TRBJ1-5 TRBV30 TGTGCCTGGAGTGGTTGGAGGGGTAGCAATCAGCCCCAGCATTTT CAWSGWRGSNQPQHF
NA NA TRBJ2-3 TRBV11-2 TGTGCCAGCAGCCGATCGCCCCTATCCACAGATACGCAGTATTTT CASSRSPLSTDTQYF
TRBD1 once TRBJ2-7 TRBV4-2 TGTGCCAGCAGCCATGCTATTACAGGGGACTACGAGCAGTACTTC CASSHAITGDYEQYF